The T cell receptor beta chain under discussion was sequenced for a study of T-cell memory formation after mild COVID-19. Across the study: Clusters were largely donor specific.

A word on this clonotype: Antigen: not known.

Notes on the study in general: Memory from before infection featured some responding clones, which suggests cross-reactive memory joined.

Sample barcodes and UMIs were carried by the TCR alpha and TCR beta cDNA libraries that 5'RACE generated with constant-segment primers. Each CDR3 protein gets one entry after TCRdb re-called the 5' RACE reads with MiXCR. In the table there are about 350,000 distinct CDR3 sequences, 12% to 15% of which are singletons. The V and J ends lost 0 bases and 3 bases respectively, with 17 bases between them. Germline values: CDR1 SGHRS, CDR2 YFSETQ. This CDR3 spans 17 amino acids. The receptor's source is a man aged 18 to 29 who had mild COVID-19 (a few samples of this study predate the infection). Cell type and time point are not known. The sample was PBMCs or a T cell subset sorted from them (not recorded which). The chain employs TRBV5-1 and TRBJ2-3; tentative D call: TRBD1 (6 bases). CDR3 DNA: TGCGCCAGCAGCTTGGATCCGACGGCAGGGGATACAGATACGCAGTATTTT. This gives the protein CASSLDPTAGDTDTQYF. The full variable domain, completed using reference TRBV5-1 and TRBJ2-3, is KAGVTQTPRYLIKTRGQQVTLSCSPISGHRSVSWYQQTPGQGLQFLFEYFSETQRNKGNFPGRFSGRQFSNSRSEMNVSTLELGDSALYLCASSLDPTAGDTDTQYFGPGTRLTVL.